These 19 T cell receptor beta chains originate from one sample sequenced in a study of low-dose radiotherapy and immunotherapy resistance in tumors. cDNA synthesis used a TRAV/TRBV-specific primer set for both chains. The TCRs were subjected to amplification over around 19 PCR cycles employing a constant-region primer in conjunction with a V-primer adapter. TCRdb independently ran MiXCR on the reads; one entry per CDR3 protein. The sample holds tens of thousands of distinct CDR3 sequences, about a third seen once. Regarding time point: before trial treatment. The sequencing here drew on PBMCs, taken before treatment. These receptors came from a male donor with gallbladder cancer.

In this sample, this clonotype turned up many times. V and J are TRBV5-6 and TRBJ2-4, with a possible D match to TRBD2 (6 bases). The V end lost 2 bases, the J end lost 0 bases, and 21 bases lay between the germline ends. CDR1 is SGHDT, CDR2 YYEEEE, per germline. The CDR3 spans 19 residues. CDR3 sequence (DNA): TGTGCCAGCAGCTTTCTGAATGGAGCCTCGGGGGTAGCCAAAAACATTCAGTACTTC. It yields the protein CASSFLNGASGVAKNIQYF.

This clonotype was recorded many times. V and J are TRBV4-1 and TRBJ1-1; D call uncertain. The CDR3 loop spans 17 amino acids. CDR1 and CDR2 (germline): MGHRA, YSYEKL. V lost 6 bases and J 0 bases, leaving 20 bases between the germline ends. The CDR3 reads CASRQRPSDGLNTEAFF. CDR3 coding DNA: TGCGCCAGCAGACAGCGGCCGTCGGACGGATTGAACACTGAAGCTTTCTTT.

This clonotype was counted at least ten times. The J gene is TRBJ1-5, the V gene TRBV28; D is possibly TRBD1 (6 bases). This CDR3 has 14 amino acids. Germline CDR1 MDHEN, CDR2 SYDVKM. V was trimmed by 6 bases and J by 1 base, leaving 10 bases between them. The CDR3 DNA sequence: TGTGCCAGCAGGGCTGGGGGCAGCAATCAGCCCCAGCATTTT. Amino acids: CASRAGGSNQPQHF.

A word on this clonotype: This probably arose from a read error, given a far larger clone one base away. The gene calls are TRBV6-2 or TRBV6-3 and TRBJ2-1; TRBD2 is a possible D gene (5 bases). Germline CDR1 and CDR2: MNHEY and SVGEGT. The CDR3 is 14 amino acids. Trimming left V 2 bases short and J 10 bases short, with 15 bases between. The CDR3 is CASSYRAYDYEQFF. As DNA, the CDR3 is TGTGCCAGCAGTTACCGGGCATATGACTACGAGCAGTTCTTC.

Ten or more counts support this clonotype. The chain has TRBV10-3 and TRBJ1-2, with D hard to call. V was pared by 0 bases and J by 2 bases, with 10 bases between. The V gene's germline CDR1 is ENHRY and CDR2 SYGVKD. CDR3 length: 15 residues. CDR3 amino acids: CAISESTRGNYGYTF. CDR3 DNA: TGTGCCATCAGTGAGTCGACACGTGGGAACTATGGCTACACCTTC.

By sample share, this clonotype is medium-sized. The CDR3 DNA reads as TGTGCCAGCAGTTTAGAGGTTGGGACCACCTACAATGAGCAGTTCTTC. Its protein product is CASSLEVGTTYNEQFF. The V gene is TRBV28, the J gene TRBJ2-1, with D tentatively TRBD1 or TRBD2 (5 bases each). The germline V and J ends were trimmed by 2 bases and 2 bases, with 13 bases remaining between them. The CDR3 runs to 16 residues. Germline V gene lookup returns CDR1 MDHEN and CDR2 SYDVKM.

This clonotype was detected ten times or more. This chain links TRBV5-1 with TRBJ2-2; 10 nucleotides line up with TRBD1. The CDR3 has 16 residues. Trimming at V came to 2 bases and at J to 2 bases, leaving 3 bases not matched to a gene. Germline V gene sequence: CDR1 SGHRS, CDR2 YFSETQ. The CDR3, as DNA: TGCGCCAGCAGCTTAGGGGACAGGGGTAACACCGGGGAGCTGTTTTTT. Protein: CASSLGDRGNTGELFF.

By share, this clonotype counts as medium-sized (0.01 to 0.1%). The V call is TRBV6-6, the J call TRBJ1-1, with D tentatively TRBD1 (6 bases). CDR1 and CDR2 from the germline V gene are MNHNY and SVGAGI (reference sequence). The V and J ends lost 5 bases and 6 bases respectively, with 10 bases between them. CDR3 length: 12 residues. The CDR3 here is CASSPGTPEAFF. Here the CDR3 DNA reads TGTGCCAGCAGTCCTGGGACACCTGAAGCTTTCTTT.

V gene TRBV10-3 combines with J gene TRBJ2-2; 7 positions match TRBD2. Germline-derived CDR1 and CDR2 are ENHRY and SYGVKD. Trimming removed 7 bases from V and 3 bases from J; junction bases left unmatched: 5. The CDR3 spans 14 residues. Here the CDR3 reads CAITAGRDTGELFF. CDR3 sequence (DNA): TGTGCCATCACGGCAGGGAGGGACACCGGGGAGCTGTTTTTT.

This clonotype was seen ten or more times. CDR3 amino acids: CSVEDKGRAYTF. CDR3 DNA sequence: TGCAGCGTTGAAGATAAGGGCAGGGCCTACACCTTC. This chain connects TRBV29-1 to TRBJ1-2; perhaps TRBD1 as D (5 bases). Trimming left V 0 bases short and J 10 bases short, with 12 bases between. The length of the CDR3 is 12 residues. Germline CDR1 and CDR2: SQVTM and ANQGSEA. Full variable domain (rest looked up from reference TRBV29-1 and TRBJ1-2): SAVISQKPSRDICQRGTSLTIQCQVDSQVTMMFWYRQQPGQSLTLIATANQGSEATYESGFVIDKFPISRPNLTFSTLTVSNMSPEDSSIYLCSVEDKGRAYTFGSGTRLTVV.

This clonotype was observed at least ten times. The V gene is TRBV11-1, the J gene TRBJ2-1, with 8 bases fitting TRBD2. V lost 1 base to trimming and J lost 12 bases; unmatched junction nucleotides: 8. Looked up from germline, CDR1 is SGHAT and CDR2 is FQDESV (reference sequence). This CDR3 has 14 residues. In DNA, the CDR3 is TGTGCCAGCAGCTTAGAGGCGGGCGGGAGGACGCAGTTCTTC. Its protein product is CASSLEAGGRTQFF.

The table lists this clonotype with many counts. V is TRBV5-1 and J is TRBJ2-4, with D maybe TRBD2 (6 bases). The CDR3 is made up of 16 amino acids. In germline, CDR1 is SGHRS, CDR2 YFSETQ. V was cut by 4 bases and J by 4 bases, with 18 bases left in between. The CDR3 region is CASSDPRDSGKNIQYF. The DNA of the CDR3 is TGCGCCAGCAGCGACCCCCGGGACTCAGGGAAAAACATTCAGTACTTC.

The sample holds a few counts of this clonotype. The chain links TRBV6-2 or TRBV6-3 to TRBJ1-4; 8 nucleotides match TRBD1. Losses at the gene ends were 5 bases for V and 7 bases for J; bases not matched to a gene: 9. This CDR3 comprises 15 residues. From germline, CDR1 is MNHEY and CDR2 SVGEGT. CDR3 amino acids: CASSVGDRRFEKLFF. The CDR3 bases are TGTGCCAGCAGTGTCGGGGACAGGCGTTTTGAAAAACTGTTTTTT.

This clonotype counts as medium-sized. This CDR3 reads CASSLLGQGLHNEQFF. In DNA form, the CDR3 reads TGTGCCAGCAGTTTATTAGGACAGGGGCTCCACAATGAGCAGTTCTTC. The V call is TRBV27, the J call TRBJ2-1, with TRBD1 matching 9 bases. The germline CDR1 and CDR2 sequences are MNHEY and SMNVEV (reference sequence). Trimming at V came to 1 base and at J to 5 bases, leaving 6 bases not matched to a gene. The CDR3 runs to 16 residues.

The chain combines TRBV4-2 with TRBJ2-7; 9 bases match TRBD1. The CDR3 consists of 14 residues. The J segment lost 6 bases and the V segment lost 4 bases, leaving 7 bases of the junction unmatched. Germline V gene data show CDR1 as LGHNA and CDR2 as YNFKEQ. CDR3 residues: CASSPGQGDAEQYF. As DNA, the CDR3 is TGTGCCAGCAGCCCGGGACAGGGCGATGCCGAGCAGTACTTC.

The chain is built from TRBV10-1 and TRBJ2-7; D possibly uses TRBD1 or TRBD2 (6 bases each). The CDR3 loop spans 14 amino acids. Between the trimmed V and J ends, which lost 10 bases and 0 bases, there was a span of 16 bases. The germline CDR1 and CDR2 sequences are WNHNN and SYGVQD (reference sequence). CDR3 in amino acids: CAIRGSGVSYEQYF. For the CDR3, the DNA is TGCGCCATCAGGGGTTCGGGGGTCTCCTACGAGCAGTACTTC.

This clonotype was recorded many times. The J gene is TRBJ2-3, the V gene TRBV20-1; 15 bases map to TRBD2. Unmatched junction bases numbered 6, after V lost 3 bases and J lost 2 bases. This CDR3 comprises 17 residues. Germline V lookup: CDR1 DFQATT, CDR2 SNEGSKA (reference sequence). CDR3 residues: CSASPGTSGGFTDTQYF. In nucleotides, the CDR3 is TGCAGTGCTAGCCCCGGGACTAGCGGGGGGTTCACAGATACGCAGTATTTT.

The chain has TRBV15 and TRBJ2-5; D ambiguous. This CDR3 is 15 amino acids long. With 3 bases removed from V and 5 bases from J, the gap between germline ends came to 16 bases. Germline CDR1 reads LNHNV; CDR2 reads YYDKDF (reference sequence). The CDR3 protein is CATSRAPESWETQYF. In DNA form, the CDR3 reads TGTGCCACCAGCAGGGCGCCAGAGAGTTGGGAGACCCAGTACTTC.

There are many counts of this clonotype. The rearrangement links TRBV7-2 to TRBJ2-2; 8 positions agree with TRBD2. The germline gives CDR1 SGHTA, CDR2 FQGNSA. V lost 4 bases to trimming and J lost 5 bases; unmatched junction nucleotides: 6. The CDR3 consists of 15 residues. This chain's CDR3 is CASSSPGGGTGELFF. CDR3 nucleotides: TGTGCCAGCAGCTCCCCCGGGGGGGGGACCGGGGAGCTGTTTTTT.